Below are 11 T cell receptor beta chains sequenced from a single sample in a study of T cells in Graves' hyperthyroidism and ophthalmopathy. RNA transcripts gave rise to amplified TCR beta CDR3 regions. HTBI primers were used for first-round RT-PCR of the TCR CDR3. MiXCR, applied by TCRdb to the multiplex PCR reads, yields one record per CDR3 protein. In the table there are around 600,000 distinct CDR3 sequences, 14% of which are singletons. Source material: blood. The receptors were sampled from a woman between 50 and 59 years old with Graves' ophthalmopathy.

This clonotype was counted ten times or more. The chain links TRBV2 to TRBJ1-4; D uncertain. This CDR3 is built from 16 residues. Trimming removed 4 bases from V and 0 bases from J, with 12 bases in between. CDR1 and CDR2 from the germline V gene are SNHLY and FYNNEI. The CDR3 loop is CASSAFGITTNEKLFF. CDR3 sequence (DNA): TGTGCCAGCAGTGCTTTTGGGATTACAACTAATGAAAAACTGTTTTTT.

This chain uses TRBV25-1 with TRBJ2-3, with 10 bases fitting TRBD2. The germline V gene has CDR1 MGHDK and CDR2 SYGVNS. V lost 5 bases to trimming and J lost 2 bases; unmatched junction nucleotides: 7. The CDR3 contains 16 residues. The CDR3 loop is CASSRGSGRFTDTQYF. The CDR3 region has the DNA TGTGCCAGCAGTCGAGGTAGCGGGAGGTTCACAGATACGCAGTATTTT. The full variable domain, with the rest looked up from reference TRBV25-1 and TRBJ2-3, is EADIYQTPRYLVIGTGKKITLECSQTMGHDKMYWYQQDPGMELHLIHYSYGVNSTEKGDLSSESTVSRIRTEHFPLTLESARPSHTSQYLCASSRGSGRFTDTQYFGPGTRLTVL.

This clonotype was seen at least ten times. The chain uses TRBV11-1 and TRBJ1-2; D call uncertain. The CDR3 runs 14 residues. V was trimmed by 5 bases and J by 6 bases, leaving 16 bases between them. The germline gives CDR1 SGHAT, CDR2 FQDESV (reference sequence). The CDR3: CASSHFYFSDGYTF. DNA for the CDR3: TGTGCCAGCAGCCATTTTTATTTTTCGGATGGCTACACCTTC.

This clonotype was seen repeatedly, ten times or more. The genes are TRBV6-1 and TRBJ1-5; tentative D call: TRBD1 (5 bases). The CDR3 spans 13 residues. From germline, CDR1 is MNHNS and CDR2 SASEGT. V was pared by 8 bases and J by 5 bases, with 13 bases between. The CDR3 nucleotides are TGTGCCAGCCAGGGAGGAGGGGATCAGCCCCAGCATTTT. Translated: CASQGGGDQPQHF.

This clonotype occurred a few times. The V and J genes are TRBV4-1 and TRBJ2-1; D uncertain. The CDR3 sequence is 21 residues long. Trimming took 4 bases from V and 0 from J, leaving 28 bases between them. CDR1 is MGHRA and CDR2 is YSYEKL in the germline V gene. The CDR3 DNA reads as TGCGCCAGCAGCCTTCCCCCCGGGCGTCTTCGATTTAATAGCTCCTACAATGAGCAGTTCTTC. Protein product: CASSLPPGRLRFNSSYNEQFF.

This clonotype has ten or more counts. The CDR3 DNA reads as TGTGCCAGCAGTCTCAGGGTAGCGGGTCAGCCCCAGCATTTT. It specifies CASSLRVAGQPQHF. The chain combines TRBV28 with TRBJ1-5, with D tentatively TRBD1 (5 bases). Germline CDR1 MDHEN, CDR2 SYDVKM. V was clipped by 5 bases and J by 6 bases, with 14 bases between them. This CDR3 comprises 14 residues.

The chain joins TRBV18 to TRBJ2-7, with D perhaps being TRBD1 or TRBD2 (6 bases each). The CDR3 sequence is 15 residues long. The V end lost 1 base, the J end lost 1 base, and 11 bases lay between the germline ends. Germline CDR1 KGHSH, CDR2 LQKENI. The chain's CDR3 is CASSPQRRGSYEQYF. The CDR3 DNA reads TGTGCCAGCTCACCACAGAGGAGGGGGTCCTACGAGCAGTACTTC. The variable domain in full, completed from reference TRBV18 and TRBJ2-7, reads NAGVMQNPRHLVRRRGQEARLRCSPMKGHSHVYWYRQLPEEGLKFMVYLQKENIIDESGMPKERFSAEFPKEGPSILRIQQVVRGDSAAYFCASSPQRRGSYEQYFGPGTRLTVT.

This clonotype was observed at least ten times. This chain links TRBV18 with TRBJ1-2, with D unresolved. Trimming removed 2 bases from V and 6 bases from J, with 1 base in between. CDR1 KGHSH and CDR2 LQKENI come from the germline V gene. This CDR3 comprises 10 residues. The CDR3 protein is CASSPNGYTF. CDR3 DNA: TGTGCCAGCTCACCAAATGGCTACACCTTC.

CDR3 in DNA: TGTGCCATCAGTGGGACAGGGGGGCCGAACACCGGGGAGCTGTTTTTT. The encoded protein is CAISGTGGPNTGELFF. The J gene is TRBJ2-2, the V gene TRBV10-3; TRBD1 aligns across 10 bases. The CDR3 is 16 amino acids. The germline V gene encodes CDR1 ENHRY and CDR2 SYGVKD. V was pared by 4 bases and J by 0 bases, with 2 bases of the junction left unmatched.

This clonotype occurred many times. The J gene is TRBJ2-7, the V gene TRBV5-1, with unresolved D. Trimming shortened V by 4 bases and J by 3 bases, and 8 bases separated the two germline ends. The CDR3 length is 12 residues. CDR1 is SGHRS and CDR2 is YFSETQ in the germline V gene. The CDR3: CASSPGYYEQYF. CDR3 DNA sequence: TGCGCCAGCAGCCCCGGCTACTACGAGCAGTACTTC.

This clonotype was seen only a few times. In nucleotides, the CDR3 is TGTGCCAGTACTCCTTCGCAGGGGAAGTATAGCAATCAGCCCCAGCATTTT. Its protein product is CASTPSQGKYSNQPQHF. The V gene is TRBV19, the J gene TRBJ1-5, with D tentatively TRBD1 (6 bases). Per germline, CDR1 LNHDA and CDR2 SQIVND (reference sequence). The V end was cut by 7 bases, the J end by 0 bases, with 19 bases between. CDR3 length equals 17 residues.